In its sample, the clone carrying this T cell receptor beta chain was seen a few times. This sample is drawn from a study of blood T cell repertoires in COVID-19. Sequencing was performed with immunoSEQ multiplex PCR; in TCRdb, only in-frame clones are kept and a portion is missing. Of 300,000 to 400,000 clones in the sample, around 87% were seen once. V lost 4 bases and J 0 bases, leaving 12 bases between the germline ends. The CDR3 sequence is 14 residues long. Germline lookup yields CDR1 GTSNPN and CDR2 SVGIG (reference sequence). This sequence originates from a man between 18 and 29 years old who had recovered from COVID-19. The material sequenced was PBMCs or T cells enriched from blood (not recorded which). V and J are TRBV30 and TRBJ1-2; possibly TRBD1 for D (5 bases). Here the CDR3 reads CAWNQGGSNYGYTF. CDR3 bases: TGTGCCTGGAATCAGGGTGGCTCTAACTATGGCTACACCTTC.